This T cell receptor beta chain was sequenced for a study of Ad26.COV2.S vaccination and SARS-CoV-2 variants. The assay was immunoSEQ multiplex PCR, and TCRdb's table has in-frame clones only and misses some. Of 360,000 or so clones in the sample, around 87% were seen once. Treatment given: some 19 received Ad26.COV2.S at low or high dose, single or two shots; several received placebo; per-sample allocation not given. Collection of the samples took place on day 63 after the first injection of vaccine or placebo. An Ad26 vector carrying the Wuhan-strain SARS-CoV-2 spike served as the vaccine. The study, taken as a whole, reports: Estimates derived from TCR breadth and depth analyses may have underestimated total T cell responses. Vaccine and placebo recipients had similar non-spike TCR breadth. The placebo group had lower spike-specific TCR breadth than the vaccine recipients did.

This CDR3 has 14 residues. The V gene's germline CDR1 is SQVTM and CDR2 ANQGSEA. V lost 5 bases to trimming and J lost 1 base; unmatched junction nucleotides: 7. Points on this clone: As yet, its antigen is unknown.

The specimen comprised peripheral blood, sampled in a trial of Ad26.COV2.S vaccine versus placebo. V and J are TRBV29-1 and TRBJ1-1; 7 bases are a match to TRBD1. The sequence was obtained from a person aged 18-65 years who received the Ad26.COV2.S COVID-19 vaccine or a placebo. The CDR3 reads CSVFMTGRNTEAFF. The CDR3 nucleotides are TGCAGCGTTTTCATGACAGGGAGGAACACTGAAGCTTTCTTT.